This T cell receptor (beta chain) was observed in a study of shared clonotypes between healthy human individuals. Study-level information: Donors consisted of two women and a few men between 18 and 49.

As concerns this clone: Its specificity is unknown.

The V gene end was trimmed by 3 bases and the J gene end by 5 bases; junction bases not matched to a gene: 10. The CDR3 runs to 16 residues. The germline V gene encodes CDR1 SGHRS and CDR2 YFSETQ. Study outcomes and limitations: Estimated clonotype richness was generally higher in naive than memory subsets.

Assay used: immunoSEQ multiplex PCR; TCRdb lists only in-frame clones, some missing. This sample has 2,500,000 or so clones, with about 92% found just once. This TCR derives from a man between 18 and 29 years old in good health. The J gene is TRBJ1-4, the V gene TRBV5-1; 7 nucleotides line up with TRBD1. The sample was naive CD4+ T cells sorted from blood. Subset defined: CD45RA+ positively selected. The CDR3 spells CASSSGQVDINEKLFF. The CDR3, as DNA: TGCGCCAGCAGCTCAGGACAGGTGGATATCAATGAAAAACTGTTTTTT.